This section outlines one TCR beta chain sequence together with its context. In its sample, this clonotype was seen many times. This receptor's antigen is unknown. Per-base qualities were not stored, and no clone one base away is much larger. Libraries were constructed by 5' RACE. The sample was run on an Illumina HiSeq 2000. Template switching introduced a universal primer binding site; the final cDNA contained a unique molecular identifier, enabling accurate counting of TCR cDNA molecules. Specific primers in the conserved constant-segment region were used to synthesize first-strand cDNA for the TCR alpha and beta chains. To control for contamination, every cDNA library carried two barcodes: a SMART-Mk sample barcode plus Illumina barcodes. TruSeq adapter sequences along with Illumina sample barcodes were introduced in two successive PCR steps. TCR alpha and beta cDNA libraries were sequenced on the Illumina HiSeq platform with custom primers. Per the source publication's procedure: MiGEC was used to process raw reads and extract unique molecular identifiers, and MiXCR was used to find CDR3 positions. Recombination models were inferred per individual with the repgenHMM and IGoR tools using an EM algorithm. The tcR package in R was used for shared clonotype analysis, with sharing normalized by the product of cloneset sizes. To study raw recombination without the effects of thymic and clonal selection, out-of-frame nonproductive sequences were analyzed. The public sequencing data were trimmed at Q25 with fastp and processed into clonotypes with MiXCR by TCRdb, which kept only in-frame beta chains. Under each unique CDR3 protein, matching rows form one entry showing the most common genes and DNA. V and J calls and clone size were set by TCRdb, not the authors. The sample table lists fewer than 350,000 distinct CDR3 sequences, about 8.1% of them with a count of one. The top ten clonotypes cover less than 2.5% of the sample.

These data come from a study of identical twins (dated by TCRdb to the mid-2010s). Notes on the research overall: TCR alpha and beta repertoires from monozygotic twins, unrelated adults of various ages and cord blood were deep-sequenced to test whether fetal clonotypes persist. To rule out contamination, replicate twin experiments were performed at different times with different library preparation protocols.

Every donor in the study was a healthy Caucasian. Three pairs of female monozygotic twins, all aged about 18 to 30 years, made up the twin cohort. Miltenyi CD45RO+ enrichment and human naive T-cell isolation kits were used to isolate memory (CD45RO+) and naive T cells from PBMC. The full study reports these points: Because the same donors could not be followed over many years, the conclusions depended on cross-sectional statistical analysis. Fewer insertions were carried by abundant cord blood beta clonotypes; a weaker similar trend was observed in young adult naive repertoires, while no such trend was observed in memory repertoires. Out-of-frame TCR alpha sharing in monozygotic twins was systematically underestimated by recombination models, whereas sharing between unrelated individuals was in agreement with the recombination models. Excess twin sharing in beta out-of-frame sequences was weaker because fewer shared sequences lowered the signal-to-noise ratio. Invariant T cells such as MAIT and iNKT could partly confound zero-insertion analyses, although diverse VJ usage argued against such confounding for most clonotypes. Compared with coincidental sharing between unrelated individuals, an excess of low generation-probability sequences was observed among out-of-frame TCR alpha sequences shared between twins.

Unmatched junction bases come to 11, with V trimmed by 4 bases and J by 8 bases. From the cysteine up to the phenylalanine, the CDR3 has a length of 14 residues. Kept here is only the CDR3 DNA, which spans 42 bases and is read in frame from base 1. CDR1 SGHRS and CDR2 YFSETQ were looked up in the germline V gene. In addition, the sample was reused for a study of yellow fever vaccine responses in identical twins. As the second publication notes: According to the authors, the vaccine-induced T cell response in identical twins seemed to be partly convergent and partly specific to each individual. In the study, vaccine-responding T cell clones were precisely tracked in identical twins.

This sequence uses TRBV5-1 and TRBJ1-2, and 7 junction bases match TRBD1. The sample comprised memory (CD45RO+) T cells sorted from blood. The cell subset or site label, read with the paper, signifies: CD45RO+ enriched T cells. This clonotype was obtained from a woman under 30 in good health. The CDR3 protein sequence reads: CASSPGQVIGGYTF. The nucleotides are TGCGCCAGCAGCCCCGGACAGGTCATTGGCGGCTACACCTTC.